This is a list of T cell receptor beta chains from one sample in a study of breast tumors, draining lymph nodes, adjacent tissues. TCRdb fed the multiplex PCR reads into MiXCR, producing one record per CDR3 protein. The table shows about 22,000 distinct CDR3 sequences, with around 50% occurring only once. Sequenced: breast tumor tissue. Every receptor here comes from a female donor with breast cancer. Some clones in this sample may be carry-over from other donors' samples. The CDR3 runs from the conserved cysteine through the conserved F or W. A D gene is named only where the DNA matches it firmly. Only part of the rows carry a size: once, few, many, or a class if the clone is expanded.

v_gene: TRBV20-1
j_gene: TRBJ1-2
d_gene: .
abundance: .
CDR3nt: TGCAGTGCTGTGGGACCGACTTATGGCTACACCTTC
CDR3aa: CSAVGPTYGYTF

v_gene: TRBV29-1
j_gene: TRBJ2-5
d_gene: TRBD1
abundance: .
CDR3nt: TGCAGCGGCCGGACAGGGCAAGAGACCCAGTACTTC
CDR3aa: CSGRTGQETQYF

v_gene: TRBV29-1
j_gene: TRBJ1-6
d_gene: TRBD1
abundance: large
CDR3nt: TGCAGCGTTCAGACCGGGACAGGGGAAAATTCACCCCTCCACTTT
CDR3aa: CSVQTGTGENSPLHF

v_gene: TRBV2
j_gene: TRBJ2-2
d_gene: TRBD2
abundance: many
CDR3nt: TGTGCCAGCAGCTTAAGGGGGACTAGCGGGGGGGCCGACACCGGGGAGCTGTTTTTT
CDR3aa: CASSLRGTSGGADTGELFF

v_gene: TRBV28
j_gene: TRBJ2-2
d_gene: TRBD2
abundance: many
CDR3nt: TGTGCCAGCAGTGCCGCGGCGGGAGGGGTTATCGCCGGGGAGCTGTTTTTT
CDR3aa: CASSAAAGGVIAGELFF

v_gene: TRBV4-1
j_gene: TRBJ2-3
d_gene: .
abundance: .
CDR3nt: TGCGCCAGCAGATTAGCGGGCACAGATACGCAGTATTTT
CDR3aa: CASRLAGTDTQYF

v_gene: TRBV14
j_gene: TRBJ1-6
d_gene: .
abundance: .
CDR3nt: TGTGCCAGCAGCCAAGTCCGGGGGGGGGATTCACCCCTCCACTTT
CDR3aa: CASSQVRGGDSPLHF

v_gene: TRBV6-1
j_gene: TRBJ1-5
d_gene: .
abundance: many
CDR3nt: TGTGCCAGCAGTGTGACAGTTAAGAATCAGCCCCAGCATTTT
CDR3aa: CASSVTVKNQPQHF

v_gene: TRBV5-4
j_gene: TRBJ2-5
d_gene: .
abundance: .
CDR3nt: TGTGCCAGCCCTCAGAACCCAGGCGGAATCGCGGAGACCCAGTACTTC
CDR3aa: CASPQNPGGIAETQYF

v_gene: TRBV6-5
j_gene: TRBJ2-7
d_gene: .
abundance: many
CDR3nt: TGTGCCAGCAGTTACTCTACGTCCTACGAGCAGTACTTC
CDR3aa: CASSYSTSYEQYF

v_gene: TRBV2
j_gene: TRBJ2-5
d_gene: .
abundance: .
CDR3nt: TGTGCCAGCAGTGTGGGAGATATACAAGAGACCCAGTACTTC
CDR3aa: CASSVGDIQETQYF

v_gene: TRBV7-9
j_gene: TRBJ2-3
d_gene: TRBD2
abundance: .
CDR3nt: TGTGCCAGCAGCTTAGCGCGACTAGCGGCTAGCACAGATACGCAGTATTTT
CDR3aa: CASSLARLAASTDTQYF

v_gene: TRBV7-3
j_gene: TRBJ2-7
d_gene: TRBD1
abundance: once
CDR3nt: TGTGCCAGCAGATACGGGACAGGTTACGAGCAGTACTTC
CDR3aa: CASRYGTGYEQYF

v_gene: TRBV6-2/TRBV6-3
j_gene: TRBJ1-5
d_gene: .
abundance: many
CDR3nt: TGTGCCAGCAGTTACCCCCTAGGTAGCAATCAGCCCCAGCATTTT
CDR3aa: CASSYPLGSNQPQHF

v_gene: TRBV6-1
j_gene: TRBJ2-7
d_gene: TRBD1
abundance: many
CDR3nt: TGTGCCAGCCGGGACAGCGGACTCTACGAGCAGTACTTC
CDR3aa: CASRDSGLYEQYF

v_gene: TRBV2
j_gene: TRBJ1-2
d_gene: TRBD1
abundance: .
CDR3nt: TGTGCCAGCAGTCCCGGACAGGGGACGATCTATGGCTACACCTTC
CDR3aa: CASSPGQGTIYGYTF

v_gene: TRBV9
j_gene: TRBJ1-2
d_gene: .
abundance: large
CDR3nt: TGTGCCAGCAGCGTACAGGGCTATGGCTACACCTTC
CDR3aa: CASSVQGYGYTF

v_gene: TRBV5-4
j_gene: TRBJ2-7
d_gene: TRBD1
abundance: few
CDR3nt: TGTGCCAGCAGCCCGGGGACAGCGGTCTACGAGCAGTACTTC
CDR3aa: CASSPGTAVYEQYF

v_gene: TRBV2
j_gene: TRBJ2-6
d_gene: .
abundance: .
CDR3nt: TGTGCCAGCAGCTCATCTAGACGGACCTCTGGGGCCAACGTCCTGACTTTC
CDR3aa: CASSSSRRTSGANVLTF

v_gene: TRBV2
j_gene: TRBJ1-2
d_gene: .
abundance: .
CDR3nt: TGTACAAGCAGTGAAGGAGGGATCGGGAGCAATGGCAACACCTTC
CDR3aa: CTSSEGGIGSNGNTF

v_gene: TRBV20-1
j_gene: TRBJ1-1
d_gene: .
abundance: many
CDR3nt: TGCAGTGCTAGAGCCACAAACAGGTATGAAGCTTTCTTT
CDR3aa: CSARATNRYEAFF

v_gene: TRBV4-3
j_gene: TRBJ1-2
d_gene: TRBD1
abundance: .
CDR3nt: TGCGCCAGCAGACACCCGGGACAGGGAGTTCATGGCTACACCTTC
CDR3aa: CASRHPGQGVHGYTF

v_gene: TRBV6-6
j_gene: TRBJ2-3
d_gene: TRBD1
abundance: medium-sized
CDR3nt: TGTGCCAGCAGTTACGACAGGGGTGGCACAGATACGCAGTATTTT
CDR3aa: CASSYDRGGTDTQYF

v_gene: TRBV30
j_gene: TRBJ1-6
d_gene: .
abundance: .
CDR3nt: TGTGCCTCGGGACGTAATAATTCACCCCTCCACTTT
CDR3aa: CASGRNNSPLHF

v_gene: TRBV10-3
j_gene: TRBJ1-3
d_gene: .
abundance: few
CDR3nt: TGTGCCATCAGCAGGGATGGAAACACCATATATTTT
CDR3aa: CAISRDGNTIYF